A single sample is the source of the 15 T cell receptor beta chains below, sequenced in a study of a mutant IDH1 vaccine in newly diagnosed glioma. Produced via immunoSEQ multiplex PCR; TCRdb's table is partial and in-frame only. The table includes tens of thousands of clones, 84% detected once. These TCRs' antigens remain unknown. Time point denoted: week 35, safety follow-up. The vaccine gave 300 ug of a 20-mer mutant IDH1 peptide subcutaneously per dose. The starting material was PBMCs, obtained from a glioma patient whose treatment included an IDH1 peptide vaccine. These receptors were obtained from a man younger than 35 with glioma.

This sequence joins TRBV27 and TRBJ1-1, with no clear D. Trimming pared 0 bases from V and 0 bases from J, leaving 8 bases between. This CDR3 is 15 amino acids long. The germline V gene has CDR1 MNHEY and CDR2 SMNVEV (reference sequence). As DNA, the CDR3 is TGTGCCAGCAGTTTATCGTCGACCTTGAACACTGAAGCTTTCTTT. Its protein is CASSLSSTLNTEAFF.

The chain links TRBV5-4 to TRBJ1-1, with TRBD1 matching 9 bases. The ends lost 5 bases at V and 1 base at J; junction bases unmatched: 0. Germline V CDR1 and CDR2: SGHNT, YYREEE (reference sequence). There are 13 residues in the CDR3. CDR3 region: CASRDRGNTEAFF. The CDR3, as DNA: TGTGCCAGCAGGGACAGGGGGAACACTGAAGCTTTCTTT.

The rearrangement uses TRBV10-3 and TRBJ2-7; D gene uncertain. The CDR3 is 11 amino acids. V lost 3 bases, J lost 9 bases, and 9 bases lay in between. Germline V gene sequence: CDR1 ENHRY, CDR2 SYGVKD. The CDR3 nucleotides are TGTGCCATCAGTGACGACAATCGGCAGTACTTC. This gives the protein CAISDDNRQYF.

The genes are TRBV6-5 and TRBJ1-2; no clear D. Germline lookup yields CDR1 MNHEY and CDR2 SVGAGI. The CDR3 sequence is 14 residues long. Trimming pared 0 bases from V and 7 bases from J, leaving 12 bases between. The DNA for the CDR3 is TGTGCCAGCAGTTACTCTCGGGTCCTGGGTGGCTACACCTTC. Residues: CASSYSRVLGGYTF.

This rearrangement joins TRBV7-9 to TRBJ2-5; D gene uncertain. The CDR3 runs 9 residues. Germline V lookup: CDR1 SEHNR, CDR2 FQNEAQ (reference sequence). V lost 5 bases, J lost 10 bases, and 5 bases lay in between. CDR3 DNA sequence: TGTGCCAGCAGCCCGCTCCAGTACTTC. This codes for CASSPLQYF.

The chain combines TRBV18 with TRBJ1-4; D not resolved. V shed 3 bases and J shed 8 bases, with 13 bases lying between them. In germline, CDR1 is KGHSH, CDR2 LQKENI. CDR3 size: 14 residues. CDR3 coding DNA: TGTGCCAGCTCACCCCCAGGCCGGCCAGAAAAACTGTTTTTT. This sequence encodes CASSPPGRPEKLFF.

The rearrangement joins TRBV9 to TRBJ1-1; tentative D call: TRBD1 (6 bases). CDR1 and CDR2 from the germline V gene are SGDLS and YYNGEE. Trimming took off 0 bases at V and 2 bases at J, with 11 bases between the two ends. The CDR3 loop spans 15 amino acids. The CDR3 region has the DNA TGTGCCAGCAGCGTAGGCGGCAGGGGAAACACTGAAGCTTTCTTT. This codes for CASSVGGRGNTEAFF.

This chain joins TRBV2 and TRBJ1-5, with 7 bases fitting TRBD1. CDR3 length: 16 residues. The junction had 10 bases not matched to a gene; V was cut back by 8 bases and J by 0 bases. Per germline, CDR1 SNHLY and CDR2 FYNNEI. The CDR3 loop reads CASAKDRFLSNQPQHF. In nucleotides, the CDR3 is TGTGCCAGCGCTAAGGACAGGTTCCTTAGCAATCAGCCCCAGCATTTT.

This clone was seen only a few times. The V gene is TRBV14, the J gene TRBJ1-4, with D unresolved. The CDR3 is 15 amino acids. V was clipped by 0 bases and J by 2 bases, with 7 bases between them. Germline V gives CDR1 SGHDN, CDR2 FVKESK. CDR3 bases: TGTGCCAGCAGCCAAGATTGGCCCACTAATGAAAAACTGTTTTTT. It translates to CASSQDWPTNEKLFF.

The CDR3 here is CASSDYLKKSWGVLNTEAFF. Here the CDR3 DNA reads TGTGCCAGCAGTGACTACTTGAAAAAATCGTGGGGGGTTTTGAACACTGAAGCTTTCTTT. This chain connects TRBV6-1 to TRBJ1-1; perhaps TRBD1 as D (5 bases). Between the trimmed V and J ends, which lost 3 bases and 0 bases, there was a span of 26 bases. Looked up from germline, CDR1 is MNHNS and CDR2 is SASEGT. The CDR3 runs to 20 residues.

CDR3 region: CASSPGTSIEKLFF. In DNA, the CDR3 is TGTGCCAGCTCACCGGGGACATCAATAGAAAAACTGTTTTTT. The chain recombines TRBV18 with TRBJ1-4, with a possible D match to TRBD1 (6 bases). CDR1 KGHSH and CDR2 LQKENI come from the germline V gene. The length of the CDR3 is 14 residues. V was trimmed by 3 bases and J by 8 bases, leaving 13 bases between them. Supplemented by reference TRBV18 and TRBJ1-4, the full variable domain reads NAGVMQNPRHLVRRRGQEARLRCSPMKGHSHVYWYRQLPEEGLKFMVYLQKENIIDESGMPKERFSAEFPKEGPSILRIQQVVRGDSAAYFCASSPGTSIEKLFFGSGTQLSVL.

The chain carries TRBV7-9 and TRBJ2-2; TRBD1 aligns across 10 bases. V shed 5 bases and J 4 bases; nucleotides not matched to a gene: 7. Germline-derived CDR1 and CDR2 are SEHNR and FQNEAQ (reference sequence). There are 16 residues in the CDR3. CDR3 residues: CASSPGQGSVTGELFF. CDR3 bases: TGTGCCAGCAGCCCGGGACAGGGGTCGGTCACCGGGGAGCTGTTTTTT.

This clone was seen only once. The chain combines TRBV25-1 with TRBJ1-5, with a possible D match to TRBD1 (5 bases). Trimming cost V 3 bases and J 5 bases, with 11 bases left between them. Germline V gives CDR1 MGHDK, CDR2 SYGVNS. The CDR3 is 14 amino acids. The CDR3 DNA is TGTGCCAGCAGTGAGCAGGGTCAGTATCAGCCCCAGCATTTT. Translation gives CASSEQGQYQPQHF.

This sequence joins TRBV10-3 and TRBJ2-1; no definite D call. The germline CDR1 and CDR2 sequences are ENHRY and SYGVKD. The CDR3 extends over 15 amino acids. Trimming took off 0 bases at V and 0 bases at J, with 6 bases between the two ends. Here the CDR3 reads CAISESESSYNEQFF. In nucleotides, the CDR3 is TGTGCCATCAGTGAGTCGGAGAGCTCCTACAATGAGCAGTTCTTC.

CDR3 residues: CASSQPGTGHGYTF. In DNA form, the CDR3 reads TGTGCCAGCAGCCAACCTGGGACAGGGCATGGCTACACCTTC. The chain uses TRBV7-3 and TRBJ1-2; TRBD1 matches at 9 bases. The V segment lost 5 bases and the J segment 6 bases; nucleotides outside the gene matches: 7. This CDR3 contains 14 residues. CDR1 is SGHTA and CDR2 is FQGTGA in the germline V gene. The full variable domain, rest sourced from reference TRBV7-3 and TRBJ1-2, is GAGVSQTPSNKVTEKGKYVELRCDPISGHTALYWYRQSLGQGPEFLIYFQGTGAADDSGLPNDRFFAVRPEGSVSTLKIQRTERGDSAVYLCASSQPGTGHGYTFGSGTRLTVV.